This T cell receptor beta chain is drawn from a study of T-cell memory formation after mild COVID-19. Findings of the study overall: Shrinking CD4+ clones resided mostly in CM and EM, and CD8+ ones in EMRA. Pre-infection memory already had some responding clones, implying cross-reactive memory joined.

V was clipped by 3 bases and J by 8 bases; unmatched bases: 9. CDR1 and CDR2 from the germline V gene are SNHLY and FYNNEI. The CDR3 is 15 amino acids. 5'RACE with constant-segment primers built TCRalpha and TCRbeta cDNA libraries with UMIs. TCRdb called the 5' RACE reads again in MiXCR, with one record for every CDR3 protein. This sample has 300,000 to 350,000 distinct CDR3 sequences, with 13% found just once. Notes on this clonotype: Its antigen is not identified.

This TCR was recovered from a man between 18 and 35 years old who had mild COVID-19 (a few samples of this study predate the infection). Cell type and time point are not known. The J gene is TRBJ2-1, the V gene TRBV2; 8 nucleotides match TRBD1. Sequencing was carried out using PBMCs or a T cell subset sorted from them (not recorded which). CDR3 region: CASSEQQGVGDEQFF. The CDR3 DNA sequence: TGTGCCAGCAGTGAGCAACAGGGGGTTGGCGATGAGCAGTTCTTC.